Following are 25 T cell receptor beta chains from one sample sequenced in a study of identical twins. TCRdb processed the 5' RACE reads anew with MiXCR; each CDR3 protein has one entry. The data hold under 1 million distinct CDR3 sequences, with approximately 13% observed a single time. The same sample was also used in a study of yellow fever vaccine responses in identical twins.

The sample was PBMCs. These receptors came from a woman between 18 and 30 years old in good health.

This clonotype showed up many times. V and J are TRBV12-3 or TRBV12-4 and TRBJ2-1; 10 nucleotides agree with TRBD2. The CDR3 is made up of 15 amino acids. V trimming: 6 bases; J trimming: 6 bases; junction bases outside the gene matches: 8. CDR3 sequence reads: CASRYLAGAGNEQFF. In DNA, the CDR3 is TGTGCCAGCAGGTACCTAGCGGGAGCAGGCAATGAGCAGTTCTTC.

This clonotype was observed a handful of times. The rearrangement links TRBV7-9 to TRBJ2-3; TRBD2 matches 14 bases. Germline V gene sequence: CDR1 SEHNR, CDR2 FQNEAQ (reference sequence). This CDR3 comprises 17 residues. V lost 5 bases and J lost 4; bases outside the gene matches: 8. CDR3 nucleotides: TGTGCCAGCAGCCGGACTAGCGGGGGGATCGGGGCAGATACGCAGTATTTT. It translates to CASSRTSGGIGADTQYF.

The chain employs TRBV20-1 and TRBJ2-4; 8 bases agree with TRBD2. CDR3 length: 18 amino acids. The trim removed 3 bases at V and 0 bases at J, leaving 13 bases unmatched. CDR1 and CDR2 (germline): DFQATT, SNEGSKA (reference sequence). CDR3 nucleotide sequence: TGCAGTGCTAGTAGCCTAGCGGGCAGCTCCCTAGCCAAAAACATTCAGTACTTC. This sequence encodes CSASSLAGSSLAKNIQYF.

This clonotype came up a few times. The rearrangement links TRBV12-3 or TRBV12-4 to TRBJ2-5; D gene ambiguous. Trimming stripped 3 bases from V and 1 base from J, with 12 bases between. The CDR3 loop spans 15 amino acids. The CDR3 DNA reads as TGTGCCAGCAGTTTGGGGTTCTCCCCCCAAGAGACCCAGTACTTC. As protein: CASSLGFSPQETQYF.

This clonotype was seen repeatedly, ten times or more. In DNA, the CDR3 is TGTGCCAGCAGTGGGCTCTCGAACACCGGGGAGCTGTTTTTT. It translates to CASSGLSNTGELFF. The chain recombines TRBV2 with TRBJ2-2; no firm D call. Trimming left V 4 bases short and J 0 bases short, with 6 bases between. Germline V gene lookup returns CDR1 SNHLY and CDR2 FYNNEI. There are 14 residues in the CDR3.

This clonotype was observed a handful of times. The V call is TRBV7-6, the J call TRBJ2-3; D is ambiguous. Trimming removed 5 bases at V and 5 bases at J, with 17 bases between. Germline assignment: CDR1 SGHVS and CDR2 FNYEAQ. CDR3 length: 15 amino acids. The CDR3, as DNA: TGTGCCAGCAGCCCGTGGGTCGGTCCCGGAGATACGCAGTATTTT. Encoded protein: CASSPWVGPGDTQYF.

The sample holds many counts of this clonotype. This chain joins TRBV3-1 and TRBJ2-1; 8 nucleotides line up with TRBD1. Germline assignment: CDR1 LGHDT and CDR2 YNNKEL (reference sequence). V was clipped by 1 base and J by 2 bases; unmatched bases: 1. This CDR3 contains 15 residues. The CDR3: CASSQGRGPYNEQFF. CDR3 nucleotide sequence: TGTGCCAGCAGCCAAGGCAGGGGGCCCTACAATGAGCAGTTCTTC.

This chain connects TRBV14 to TRBJ2-7, with TRBD2 matching 8 bases. This CDR3 has 18 residues. With V trimmed by 1 base and J by 9 bases, 20 bases remained unmatched. From germline, CDR1 is SGHDN and CDR2 FVKESK. The CDR3 nucleotides are TGTGCCAGCAGCCAAGTCGGTTTTTCCGCTCGGACGGCGGGGGGGCAGTACTTC. Translating it yields CASSQVGFSARTAGGQYF.

This clonotype was counted a few times. The J gene is TRBJ2-5, the V gene TRBV7-3; 7 nucleotides align to TRBD2. The germline gives CDR1 SGHTA, CDR2 FQGTGA. This CDR3 region has 15 residues. V trimming: 0 bases; J trimming: 5 bases; junction bases outside the gene matches: 6. The DNA for the CDR3 is TGTGCCAGCAGCTTAACGGGGCGGGACTATGAGACCCAGTACTTC. It is translated as CASSLTGRDYETQYF.

This clonotype showed up just a few times. The chain uses TRBV7-3 and TRBJ2-1; TRBD2 agrees at 9 bases. V lost 6 bases, J lost 5 bases, and 20 bases stayed unmatched. The germline V gene encodes CDR1 SGHTA and CDR2 FQGTGA. The CDR3 consists of 19 residues. CDR3 sequence reads: CASSRFGITGTSRDNEQFF. In DNA, the CDR3 is TGTGCCAGCAGTCGATTCGGAATCACCGGGACTAGCCGAGACAATGAGCAGTTCTTC. The full variable domain, completed using reference TRBV7-3 and TRBJ2-1, is GAGVSQTPSNKVTEKGKYVELRCDPISGHTALYWYRQSLGQGPEFLIYFQGTGAADDSGLPNDRFFAVRPEGSVSTLKIQRTERGDSAVYLCASSRFGITGTSRDNEQFFGPGTRLTVL.

This clonotype was detected only once. The chain links TRBV11-2 to TRBJ2-5; D could derive from TRBD1 or TRBD2 (6 bases each). V was shortened by 5 bases and J by 6 bases, with 13 bases between the two germline ends. Germline V gives CDR1 SGHAT, CDR2 FQNNGV. The CDR3 has 13 amino acids. CDR3 sequence (DNA): TGTGCCAGCAGCAGTGTAGGGGGGAAGACCCAGTACTTC. Amino acid sequence: CASSSVGGKTQYF. Looking up the rest from reference TRBV11-2 and TRBJ2-5 gives the full variable domain: EAGVAQSPRYKIIEKRQSVAFWCNPISGHATLYWYQQILGQGPKLLIQFQNNGVVDDSQLPKDRFSAERLKGVDSTLKIQPAKLEDSAVYLCASSSVGGKTQYFGPGTRLLVL.

The rearrangement uses TRBV20-1 and TRBJ1-2; D uncertain. Trimming removed 0 bases from V and 5 bases from J, with 10 bases in between. The length of the CDR3 is 13 residues. Germline V gene data show CDR1 as DFQATT and CDR2 as SNEGSKA (reference sequence). The CDR3 DNA reads as TGCAGTGCTAGAGATCCAACGGAGTATGGCTACACCTTC. This sequence encodes CSARDPTEYGYTF.

This clonotype was seen ten or more times. This sequence joins TRBV27 and TRBJ2-1; 11 nucleotides match TRBD1. V lost 11 bases, J lost 9 bases, and 6 bases stayed unmatched. Germline CDR1 is MNHEY and CDR2 is SMNVEV (reference sequence). CDR3 length equals 12 residues. The CDR3, as DNA: TGTGCCTGCGGGACAGGGGGACTTGAGCAGTTCTTC. This gives the protein CACGTGGLEQFF.

In this sample, this clonotype turned up a few times. The J gene is TRBJ2-7, the V gene TRBV29-1; weak D call: TRBD2 (5 bases). V was shortened by 4 bases and J by 4 bases, with 20 bases between the two germline ends. The CDR3 has 15 residues. Germline CDR1 and CDR2: SQVTM and ANQGSEA. The CDR3 sequence is CSVVEERNDKYEQYV. CDR3 sequence (DNA): TGCAGCGTTGTGGAGGAGCGGAATGACAAGTACGAGCAGTACGTC.

Note on this clonotype: With a much larger clone just one base away, this may be a read error. The chain combines TRBV24-1 with TRBJ2-1, with TRBD1 matching over 7 bases. Near its end, the DNA agrees better with TRBJ2-7, so the J call may be wrong. The CDR3 spans 16 residues. The germline gives CDR1 KGHDR, CDR2 SFDVKD. The CDR3 loop is CATSDWPGTAYNEQYF. CDR3 bases: TGTGCCACCAGTGATTGGCCCGGGACAGCTTACAATGAGCAGTACTTC.

The table lists this clonotype with a few counts. The J gene is TRBJ2-7, the V gene TRBV4-1; D tentatively fits TRBD1 or TRBD2 (5 bases each). From germline, CDR1 is MGHRA and CDR2 YSYEKL. V lost 0 bases to trimming and J lost 7 bases, with 22 bases between them. The CDR3 has 17 residues. CDR3 residues: CASSQDRRVLLGDEQYF. In nucleotides, the CDR3 is TGCGCCAGCAGCCAAGATAGGCGGGTTTTGCTGGGGGATGAGCAGTACTTC.

This chain links TRBV7-9 with TRBJ2-1, with 8 bases matching TRBD2. Germline V CDR1 and CDR2: SEHNR, FQNEAQ (reference sequence). Unmatched junction bases numbered 4, after V lost 1 base and J lost 5 bases. The CDR3 consists of 15 residues. The chain's CDR3 is CASSLDSGTHNEQFF. The CDR3 nucleotides read TGTGCCAGCAGCTTAGATAGCGGGACGCACAATGAGCAGTTCTTC.

This clonotype has ten or more counts. The CDR3 region has the DNA TGTGCCAGCAGCGTCCAGACAGCAGTGAACACTGAAGCTTTCTTT. Amino acids: CASSVQTAVNTEAFF. The rearrangement uses TRBV9 and TRBJ1-1; tentative D call: TRBD1 (5 bases). V lost 2 bases, J lost 0 bases, and 11 bases lay in between. Per the germline V gene, CDR1 is SGDLS and CDR2 is YYNGEE. The CDR3 totals 15 residues.

A few counts support this clonotype. The rearrangement links TRBV10-3 to TRBJ2-1, with 11 bases aligning to TRBD2. With 0 bases clipped from V and 6 bases from J, the junction kept 4 bases outside the gene matches. The CDR3 consists of 16 residues. Germline CDR1 and CDR2: ENHRY and SYGVKD. DNA for the CDR3: TGTGCCATCAGTGAGTCGGCTAGCGGGAGGAGCAATGAGCAGTTCTTC. This codes for CAISESASGRSNEQFF.

In this sample, this clonotype turned up a few times. V gene TRBV5-8 combines with J gene TRBJ2-1; D not certain. Germline V lookup: CDR1 SGHTS, CDR2 YDEGEE. The ends were cut back, 1 base at V and 8 bases at J, with 16 bases in the middle. There are 15 residues in the CDR3. The CDR3 nucleotides are TGTGCCAGCAGCTTGCGGGCTAGTCTTGCCGATGAGCAGTTCTTC. Encoded protein: CASSLRASLADEQFF.

This clonotype has more than one count but fewer than ten. The rearrangement joins TRBV7-9 to TRBJ2-5; tentatively, D is TRBD1 (8 bases). V dropped 5 bases and J dropped 3 bases, with 19 bases sitting between them. Germline lookup yields CDR1 SEHNR and CDR2 FQNEAQ (reference sequence). The CDR3 has 16 residues. The CDR3: CASSLNRGTIKETQYF. The CDR3 nucleotides are TGTGCCAGCAGCCTTAACAGGGGGACTATCAAAGAGACCCAGTACTTC.

This clonotype was seen a few times. V gene TRBV12-3 or TRBV12-4 combines with J gene TRBJ2-2, with TRBD1 identical over 8 bases. Trimming cost V 6 bases and J 8 bases; bases outside gene matches: 11. This CDR3 comprises 15 residues. CDR3 sequence: CASRIGQGITGELFF. The CDR3 DNA sequence: TGTGCCAGCAGGATTGGACAGGGTATAACGGGGGAGCTGTTTTTT.

The V call is TRBV24-1, the J call TRBJ2-3, with 15 bases that match TRBD2. Germline trimming cut 3 bases from V and 3 bases from J; bases unmatched to any gene: 9. The germline gives CDR1 KGHDR, CDR2 SFDVKD. This CDR3 region has 19 residues. CDR3: CATSDPGLAGGIRTDTQYF. DNA for the CDR3: TGTGCCACCAGTGATCCCGGACTAGCGGGAGGGATTCGGACAGATACGCAGTATTTT.

The J gene is TRBJ2-7, the V gene TRBV28, with a tentative D call TRBD1 (6 bases). This CDR3 comprises 13 residues. V was shortened by 5 bases and J by 2 bases, with 10 bases between the two germline ends. Per germline, CDR1 MDHEN and CDR2 SYDVKM. CDR3 DNA: TGTGCCAGCAGTATCGACAGGACCTACGAGCAGTACGTC. It is translated as CASSIDRTYEQYV.

V is TRBV5-1 and J is TRBJ2-5, with D possibly matching TRBD2 (6 bases). Germline CDR1 and CDR2: SGHRS and YFSETQ. V was clipped by 4 bases and J by 4 bases, with 17 bases between them. The CDR3 has 15 amino acids. CDR3 loop: CASSEDPRGPETQYF. The CDR3 region has the DNA TGCGCCAGCAGCGAGGACCCGCGGGGTCCAGAGACCCAGTACTTC.